A single T cell receptor (beta chain) is shown here with its context. Its target is not known. V was pared by 6 bases and J by 0 bases, with 15 bases between. This CDR3 contains 15 residues. Germline loops: CDR1 DFQATT, CDR2 SNEGSKA (reference sequence). The data belong to a study of response to subunit inactivated influenza vaccine. Overall study findings and caveats: That few new T cells are recruited by each seasonal influenza vaccination was the authors' suggestion.

A single record per CDR3 protein comes from TCRdb applying MiXCR to the RT-PCR reads. The table shows roughly 780,000 distinct CDR3 sequences, with around 20% occurring only once. The TCR originated in a man aged 50 or older who received an inactivated influenza vaccine. This material consisted of PBMCs from blood, taken roughly 5 days after vaccination. The chain employs TRBV20-1 and TRBJ1-3; D is possibly TRBD1 (5 bases). The CDR3 coding sequence is TGCAGTGCCGAACGACAGCCGTTCTCTGGAAACACCATATATTTT. It yields the protein CSAERQPFSGNTIYF.